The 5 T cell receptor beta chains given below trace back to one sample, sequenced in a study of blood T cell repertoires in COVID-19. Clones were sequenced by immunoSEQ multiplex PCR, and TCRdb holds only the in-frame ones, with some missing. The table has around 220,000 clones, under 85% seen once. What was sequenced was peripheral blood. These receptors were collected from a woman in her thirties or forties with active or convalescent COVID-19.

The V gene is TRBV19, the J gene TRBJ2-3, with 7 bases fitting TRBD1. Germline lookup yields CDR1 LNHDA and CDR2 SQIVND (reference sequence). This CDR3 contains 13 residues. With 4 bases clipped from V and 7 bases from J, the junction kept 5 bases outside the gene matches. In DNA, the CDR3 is TGTGCCAGTAGTAGACAGGGAAGTAATACGCAGTATTTT. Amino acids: CASSRQGSNTQYF.

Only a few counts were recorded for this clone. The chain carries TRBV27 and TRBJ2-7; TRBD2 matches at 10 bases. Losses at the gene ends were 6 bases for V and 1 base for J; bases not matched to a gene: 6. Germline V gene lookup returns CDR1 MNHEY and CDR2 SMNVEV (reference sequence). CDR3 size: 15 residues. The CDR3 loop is CASRNSGGFSYEQYF. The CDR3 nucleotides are TGTGCCAGCAGAAATAGCGGGGGGTTTTCCTACGAGCAGTACTTC.

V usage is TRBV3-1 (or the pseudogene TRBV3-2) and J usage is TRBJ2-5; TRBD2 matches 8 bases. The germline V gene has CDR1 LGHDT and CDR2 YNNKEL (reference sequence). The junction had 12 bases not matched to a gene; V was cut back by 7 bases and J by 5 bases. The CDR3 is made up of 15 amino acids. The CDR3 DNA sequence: TGTGCCAGCACCCCCCCGGGGACTAGGTTTGAGACCCAGTACTTC. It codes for CASTPPGTRFETQYF.

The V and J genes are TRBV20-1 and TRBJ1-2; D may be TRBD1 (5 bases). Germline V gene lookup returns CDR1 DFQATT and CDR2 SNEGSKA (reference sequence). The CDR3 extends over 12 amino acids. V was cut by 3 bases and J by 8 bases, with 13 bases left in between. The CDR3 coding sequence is TGCAGTGCTAGTACTCAGGGAGGCGGCTACACCTTC. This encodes CSASTQGGGYTF.

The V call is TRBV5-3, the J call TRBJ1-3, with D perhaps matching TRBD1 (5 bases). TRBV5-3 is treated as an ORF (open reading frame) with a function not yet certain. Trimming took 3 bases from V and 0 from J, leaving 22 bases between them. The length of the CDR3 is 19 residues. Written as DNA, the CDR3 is TGTGCCAGAAGCTGCAAGACAGCCGGGGGGATCCTCTCTGGAAACACCATATATTTT. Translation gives CARSCKTAGGILSGNTIYF.